This T cell receptor (beta chain) was obtained from a study of blood T cell repertoires in COVID-19. Sequenced by immunoSEQ multiplex PCR; TCRdb stores in-frame clones only, minus some. The profile shows 350,000 to 450,000 clones, roughly 91% of them singletons. Trimming at V came to 6 bases and at J to 3 bases, leaving 5 bases not matched to a gene. The CDR3 extends over 13 amino acids. Sequences were obtained from PBMCs or T cells enriched from blood (not recorded which). This TCR came from a woman aged 25 to 39 who had recovered from COVID-19. V is TRBV12-3 or TRBV12-4 and J is TRBJ2-7; TRBD2 matches at 7 bases. The CDR3 coding sequence is TGTGCCAGCAGCCGACAGCGGGGCTACGAGCAGTACTTC. Encoded protein: CASSRQRGYEQYF.